The present T cell receptor beta chain was sequenced within a study of CD8 T cells in ankylosing spondylitis. Overall study results and limits: Clones linked with disease were CD8+ and fairly uncommon in the peripheral blood. Before this, some motif variants had been reported in reactive arthritis synovial fluid and blood. For ankylosing spondylitis blood, a TCR beta motif of several highly homologous variants appeared characteristic.

TCRdb independently ran MiXCR on the 5' RACE reads; one entry per CDR3 protein. The sample consists of roughly 700,000 distinct CDR3 sequences, around 20% of them appearing once. Details on this clonotype: Its antigen is unidentified.

From germline, CDR1 is LNHNV and CDR2 YYDKDF (reference sequence). The CDR3 is 14 amino acids. Trimming at V came to 1 base and at J to 5 bases, leaving 2 bases not matched to a gene. The clonotype originates from a male donor with ankylosing spondylitis. The sequenced sample was blood, either unsorted or a sorted T cell fraction (not recorded which). The chain couples TRBV15 to TRBJ2-5; 9 bases line up with TRBD2. This chain's CDR3 is CATSRGGTSETQYF. The CDR3 nucleotides read TGTGCCACCAGCAGAGGTGGGACTAGCGAGACCCAGTACTTC. Filled out from reference TRBV15 and TRBJ2-5, the complete variable domain reads DAMVIQNPRYQVTQFGKPVTLSCSQTLNHNVMYWYQQKSSQAPKLLFHYYDKDFNNEADTPDNFQSRRPNTSFCFLDIRSPGLGDTAMYLCATSRGGTSETQYFGPGTRLLVL.